This entry is about one T cell receptor (beta chain). What it binds is unknown. The source of the sample is a study of monozygotic twins with inflammatory bowel disease. TCRdb re-called the 5' RACE reads; one entry per CDR3 protein, DNA not given. This specimen shows approximately 45,000 distinct CDR3 sequences; the ten leading clones hold 4% to 6.5%. Study results and caveats: Healthy co-twins showed greater TCRbeta diversity (inverse Simpson) than IBD patients. Discordant twins had repertoire similarity that did not differ from that of concordant twins, possibly from limited power. Among IBD patients, fewer clonotypes were shared with others than among healthy twins, especially with disease activity. The study supported no single strong signal or clonotype linked to IBD.

This CDR3 has 16 residues. Germline V CDR1 and CDR2: MGHRA, YSYEKL. Sequenced input: blood. The TCR was taken from a human donor with ulcerative colitis or Crohn's disease, or a healthy co-twin of an affected twin (not recorded which). The rearrangement uses TRBV4-1 and TRBJ2-1; without DNA, the TCRdb call of TRBD1 cannot be checked. The CDR3 sequence: CASRDPGGLERNEQFF.